What follows is one T cell receptor beta chain and its context. The target antigen is unknown. The donors formed part of the roughly 120-subject validation cohort, distinct from the roughly 600-subject first cohort. Assay used: immunoSEQ multiplex PCR; TCRdb lists only in-frame clones, some missing. The data show tens of thousands of clones, with approximately 84% seen just once and 12% held by the top ten. This entry comes from a study of cytomegalovirus exposure and HLA in healthy donors. General observations from the study: Researchers counted 150 to 200 TCR beta chains as cytomegalovirus-associated.

The CDR3 length is 12 residues. The V gene's germline CDR1 is SGHRS and CDR2 YFSETQ. V lost 0 bases, J lost 5 bases, and 5 bases lay in between. Sequenced: PBMCs. The chain uses TRBV5-1 and TRBJ1-2, with D unresolved. The source is a young woman in good health and CMV-seropositive. CDR3 in DNA: TGCGCCAGCAGCTTGGGGGCTTATGGCTACACCTTC. It specifies CASSLGAYGYTF.